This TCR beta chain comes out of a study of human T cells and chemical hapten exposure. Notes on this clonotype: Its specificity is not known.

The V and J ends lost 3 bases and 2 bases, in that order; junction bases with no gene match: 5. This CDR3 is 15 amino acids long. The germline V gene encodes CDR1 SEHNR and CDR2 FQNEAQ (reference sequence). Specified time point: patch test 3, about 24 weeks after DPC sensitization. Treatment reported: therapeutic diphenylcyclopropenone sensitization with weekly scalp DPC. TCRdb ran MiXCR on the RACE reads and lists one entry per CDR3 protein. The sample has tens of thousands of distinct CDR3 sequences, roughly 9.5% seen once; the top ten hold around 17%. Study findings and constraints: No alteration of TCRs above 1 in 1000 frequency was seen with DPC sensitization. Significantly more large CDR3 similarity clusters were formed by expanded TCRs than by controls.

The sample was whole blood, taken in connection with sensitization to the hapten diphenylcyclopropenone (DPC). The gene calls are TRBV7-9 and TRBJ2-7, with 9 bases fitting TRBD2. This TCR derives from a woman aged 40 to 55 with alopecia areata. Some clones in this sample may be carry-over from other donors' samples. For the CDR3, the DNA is TGTGCCAGCAGCTTTGCCGGGACTAGCCCCTACGAGCAGTACTTC. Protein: CASSFAGTSPYEQYF. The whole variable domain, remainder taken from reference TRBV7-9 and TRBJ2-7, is DTGVSQNPRHKITKRGQNVTFRCDPISEHNRLYWYRQTLGQGPEFLTYFQNEAQLEKSRLLSDRFSAERPKGSFSTLEIQRTEQGDSAMYLCASSFAGTSPYEQYFGPGTRLTVT.